This T cell receptor beta chain stems from a study of T-cell memory formation after mild COVID-19. Study summary: Most TCR clusters belonged to a single donor. Findings and caveats of the study: The second-wave clones peaking on day 37 were not confirmed as SARS-CoV-2-specific.

The CDR3 consists of 20 residues. CDR1 is SQVTM, CDR2 ANQGSEA, per germline. The trim removed 3 bases at V and 5 bases at J, leaving 26 bases unmatched. To note about this clonotype: Its antigen is as yet unknown.

Constant-segment primers were used for 5'RACE, and the resulting TCR alpha and TCR beta cDNA libraries carried sample barcodes and UMIs. TCRdb re-called the 5' RACE reads through MiXCR, storing one row per CDR3 protein. The sample includes fewer than 600,000 distinct CDR3 sequences, about a fifth of them seen just once. The sequence derives from an adult woman who had mild COVID-19 (a few samples of this study predate the infection). Cell type and time point are not known. The material sequenced was PBMCs or a T cell subset sorted from them (not recorded which). The rearrangement links TRBV29-1 to TRBJ2-3; 7 bases align to TRBD2. The CDR3 DNA sequence: TGCAGCGTTGATGACATTCGGGCGGGAGCCAACGTTAAGATCAGAGATACGCAGTATTTT. Translated, it gives CSVDDIRAGANVKIRDTQYF.